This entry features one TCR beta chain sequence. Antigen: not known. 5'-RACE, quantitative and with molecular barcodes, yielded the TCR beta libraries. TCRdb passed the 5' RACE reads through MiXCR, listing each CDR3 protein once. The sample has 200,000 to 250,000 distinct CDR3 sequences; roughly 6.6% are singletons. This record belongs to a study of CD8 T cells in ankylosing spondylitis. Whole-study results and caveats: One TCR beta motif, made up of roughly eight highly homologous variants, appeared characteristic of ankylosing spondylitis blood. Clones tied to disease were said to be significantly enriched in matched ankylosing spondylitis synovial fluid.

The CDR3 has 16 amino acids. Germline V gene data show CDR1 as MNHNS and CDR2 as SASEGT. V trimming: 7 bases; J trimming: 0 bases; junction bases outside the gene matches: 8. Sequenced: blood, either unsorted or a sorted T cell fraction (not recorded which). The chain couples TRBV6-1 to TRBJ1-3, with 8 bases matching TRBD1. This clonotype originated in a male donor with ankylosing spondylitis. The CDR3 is CASKTGTGRSGNTIYF. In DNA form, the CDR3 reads TGTGCCAGCAAAACGGGGACAGGACGCTCTGGAAACACCATATATTTT.